Listed below are T cell receptor beta chains from one sample, sequenced in a study of T cells in Graves' hyperthyroidism and ophthalmopathy. TCRdb reprocessed the multiplex PCR reads via MiXCR and lists one record per CDR3 protein. The table shows under 400,000 distinct CDR3 sequences, with 16% occurring only once. Input material: blood. These receptors were collected from a young man with Graves' hyperthyroidism. CDR3s include the opening cysteine and the closing phenylalanine or tryptophan. Fields, in order: CDR3 protein, CDR3 DNA, J gene, V gene, clone size, D gene. A D gene is named only where the DNA matches it firmly. For some rows the clone size is stated as once, few or many, or as a class when expanded; others skip it.

CDR3aa: CASSQVFRRTHYEQYF
CDR3nt: TGTGCCAGCAGCCAAGTTTTCAGAAGAACCCACTACGAGCAGTACTTC
j_gene: TRBJ2-7
v_gene: TRBV14
abundance: few
d_gene: NA

CDR3aa: CASRPGTAGNTIYF
CDR3nt: TGTGCCAGTCGACCCGGGACGGCTGGAAACACCATATATTTT
j_gene: TRBJ1-3
v_gene: TRBV19
abundance: few
d_gene: NA

CDR3aa: CASSLRDTDGYTF
CDR3nt: TGTGCCAGCAGCCTCCGGGACACCGATGGCTACACCTTC
j_gene: TRBJ1-2
v_gene: TRBV7-2
abundance: NA
d_gene: NA

CDR3aa: CSARKEAKNIQYF
CDR3nt: TGCAGTGCTAGAAAGGAAGCCAAAAACATTCAGTACTTC
j_gene: TRBJ2-4
v_gene: TRBV20-1
abundance: many
d_gene: NA

CDR3aa: CASSEAHFIADSYNEQFF
CDR3nt: TGTGCCAGCAGTGAAGCGCACTTCATAGCGGACTCCTACAATGAGCAGTTCTTC
j_gene: TRBJ2-1
v_gene: TRBV6-1
abundance: few
d_gene: NA

CDR3aa: CASRPPGLYYEQYF
CDR3nt: TGTGCCAGCAGGCCACCGGGACTCTACTACGAGCAGTACTTC
j_gene: TRBJ2-7
v_gene: TRBV28
abundance: many
d_gene: NA

CDR3aa: CSARARDRGYEQYF
CDR3nt: TGCAGTGCTAGGGCTAGGGACAGGGGCTACGAGCAGTACTTC
j_gene: TRBJ2-7
v_gene: TRBV20-1
abundance: few
d_gene: TRBD1

CDR3aa: CASRARGGNYGYTF
CDR3nt: TGTGCCAGTCGAGCCAGGGGGGGTAACTATGGCTACACCTTC
j_gene: TRBJ1-2
v_gene: TRBV6-1
abundance: many
d_gene: TRBD1

CDR3aa: CDSSQPNEQFF
CDR3nt: TGTGACAGCAGTCAACCCAATGAGCAGTTCTTC
j_gene: TRBJ2-1
v_gene: TRBV6-1
abundance: NA
d_gene: NA

CDR3aa: CASSWQGRETQYF
CDR3nt: TGTGCCAGCTCATGGCAGGGGAGAGAGACCCAGTACTTC
j_gene: TRBJ2-5
v_gene: TRBV18
abundance: few
d_gene: NA

CDR3aa: CASSLGEVNTEAFF
CDR3nt: TGTGCCAGCAGTTTAGGAGAAGTGAACACTGAAGCTTTCTTT
j_gene: TRBJ1-1
v_gene: TRBV12-3/TRBV12-4
abundance: many
d_gene: NA

CDR3aa: CACSAGRGSYEQYF
CDR3nt: TGTGCCTGCTCAGCGGGACGGGGCTCCTACGAGCAGTACTTC
j_gene: TRBJ2-7
v_gene: TRBV30
abundance: many
d_gene: TRBD2

CDR3aa: CASSESNWADTQYF
CDR3nt: TGCGCCAGCAGTGAGTCGAACTGGGCCGATACGCAGTATTTT
j_gene: TRBJ2-3
v_gene: TRBV10-2
abundance: NA
d_gene: NA

CDR3aa: CASSQTSGTGNEQYF
CDR3nt: TGTGCCAGCTCCCAAACTAGCGGGACAGGGAACGAGCAGTACTTC
j_gene: TRBJ2-7
v_gene: TRBV18
abundance: few
d_gene: NA

CDR3aa: CATRQGSFVNTEAFF
CDR3nt: TGTGCCACCCGGCAGGGAAGTTTCGTGAACACTGAAGCTTTCTTT
j_gene: TRBJ1-1
v_gene: TRBV10-3
abundance: NA
d_gene: NA

CDR3aa: CASSHAGGANTGELFF
CDR3nt: TGTGCCAGCAGCCACGCAGGGGGCGCGAACACCGGGGAGCTGTTTTTT
j_gene: TRBJ2-2
v_gene: TRBV3-1
abundance: NA
d_gene: TRBD1

CDR3aa: CASSETDNRGFVAEAFF
CDR3nt: TGTGCCAGCAGTGAAACGGATAACAGGGGCTTCGTCGCTGAAGCTTTCTTT
j_gene: TRBJ1-1
v_gene: TRBV25-1
abundance: many
d_gene: TRBD1

CDR3aa: CAWKFGETQYF
CDR3nt: TGTGCCTGGAAATTTGGGGAGACCCAGTACTTC
j_gene: TRBJ2-5
v_gene: TRBV30
abundance: many
d_gene: NA

CDR3aa: CSVGGPGVSSYEQYF
CDR3nt: TGCAGCGTTGGGGGTCCAGGGGTTAGCTCCTACGAGCAGTACTTC
j_gene: TRBJ2-7
v_gene: TRBV29-1
abundance: NA
d_gene: NA

CDR3aa: CSARTVSYEQYF
CDR3nt: TGCAGCGCCCGGACGGTGAGCTACGAGCAGTACTTC
j_gene: TRBJ2-7
v_gene: TRBV29-1
abundance: many
d_gene: NA

CDR3aa: CASNKRGFATYEQYF
CDR3nt: TGTGCCAGCAATAAAAGGGGGTTCGCTACCTACGAGCAGTACTTC
j_gene: TRBJ2-7
v_gene: TRBV6-1
abundance: NA
d_gene: NA

CDR3aa: CAIRPGTSGYQETQYF
CDR3nt: TGTGCCATCCGTCCCGGGACTAGCGGTTACCAAGAGACCCAGTACTTC
j_gene: TRBJ2-5
v_gene: TRBV10-3
abundance: many
d_gene: TRBD2

CDR3aa: CASMRGREFNEQFF
CDR3nt: TGTGCCAGTATGAGGGGAAGAGAGTTTAATGAGCAGTTCTTC
j_gene: TRBJ2-1
v_gene: TRBV19
abundance: NA
d_gene: NA

CDR3aa: CASSPGTGATDTQYF
CDR3nt: TGCGCCAGCAGCCCAGGGACAGGGGCCACAGATACGCAGTATTTT
j_gene: TRBJ2-3
v_gene: TRBV5-1
abundance: NA
d_gene: TRBD1

CDR3aa: CATSRDPFREQYF
CDR3nt: TGTGCCACCAGCAGAGATCCGTTTCGCGAGCAGTACTTC
j_gene: TRBJ2-7
v_gene: TRBV15
abundance: NA
d_gene: NA

CDR3aa: CASSRQTTGELFF
CDR3nt: TGTGCCAGCAGCCGACAGACCACCGGGGAGCTGTTTTTT
j_gene: TRBJ2-2
v_gene: TRBV7-9
abundance: NA
d_gene: NA

CDR3aa: CASSSLAGEYNEQFF
CDR3nt: TGTGCCAGCAGCTCTCTAGCGGGAGAGTACAATGAGCAGTTCTTC
j_gene: TRBJ2-1
v_gene: TRBV5-4
abundance: NA
d_gene: TRBD2

CDR3aa: CASSQRGVSTDTQYF
CDR3nt: TGTGCCAGCAGTCAGCGGGGGGTTAGCACAGATACGCAGTATTTT
j_gene: TRBJ2-3
v_gene: TRBV2
abundance: NA
d_gene: TRBD2

CDR3aa: CASSEDGRTDTQYF
CDR3nt: TGTGCCAGCAGTGAAGACGGGCGCACAGATACGCAGTATTTT
j_gene: TRBJ2-3
v_gene: TRBV2
abundance: many
d_gene: NA

CDR3aa: CASGSRYNEQFF
CDR3nt: TGTGCTAGTGGTTCCAGGTACAATGAGCAGTTCTTC
j_gene: TRBJ2-1
v_gene: TRBV12-5
abundance: many
d_gene: NA

CDR3aa: CASSYGLAGVGETQYF
CDR3nt: TGCGCCAGCAGCTACGGACTAGCGGGAGTTGGTGAGACCCAGTACTTC
j_gene: TRBJ2-5
v_gene: TRBV5-1
abundance: NA
d_gene: TRBD2

CDR3aa: CASTIGVFADTQYF
CDR3nt: TGTGCCAGCACAATTGGGGTATTCGCAGATACGCAGTATTTT
j_gene: TRBJ2-3
v_gene: TRBV2
abundance: few
d_gene: NA

CDR3aa: CASAFNHGESYEQYF
CDR3nt: TGTGCTAGTGCCTTTAACCACGGAGAATCCTACGAGCAGTACTTC
j_gene: TRBJ2-7
v_gene: TRBV12-5
abundance: many
d_gene: NA

CDR3aa: CASSPSRRDQETQYF
CDR3nt: TGTGCCAGCAGCCCCTCTCGCCGGGACCAAGAGACCCAGTACTTC
j_gene: TRBJ2-5
v_gene: TRBV6-2/TRBV6-3
abundance: few
d_gene: NA

CDR3aa: CAVGDVNEKLFF
CDR3nt: TGTGCCGTGGGGGACGTTAATGAAAAACTGTTTTTT
j_gene: TRBJ1-4
v_gene: TRBV19
abundance: NA
d_gene: NA

CDR3aa: CASSVWGYEQYF
CDR3nt: TGTGCCAGCAGTGTGTGGGGGTACGAGCAGTACTTC
j_gene: TRBJ2-7
v_gene: TRBV6-1
abundance: NA
d_gene: NA